This section outlines one T cell receptor (beta chain) sequence together with its context. This record comes from a study of blood T cell repertoires in COVID-19. Across the study: Donors in the United States, Italy and Spain gave samples during acute or convalescent COVID-19. Sources were T cells, B-cell-depleted T cells, or PBMCs; the material itself was cDNA or gDNA.

The trim removed 0 bases at V and 4 bases at J, leaving 7 bases unmatched. The germline V gene encodes CDR1 LGHDT and CDR2 YNNKEL (reference sequence). This CDR3 region has 17 residues. In the original processing: Amplification of reference gene primers provided the estimated nucleated cell counts. Method: immunoSEQ multiplex PCR; TCRdb's copy keeps in-frame clones and lacks some. For V, J and clone size, that table is used; D and trimming come from the DNA. The sample has about 340,000 clones; about 83% are singletons. The specimen was peripheral blood. The gene calls are TRBV3-1 (or the pseudogene TRBV3-2) and TRBJ2-2; 8 bases match TRBD1. This TCR was sampled from a man aged 30 to 39 with active or convalescent COVID-19. The CDR3 sequence is CASSQDSGQEATGELFF. The CDR3 DNA reads as TGTGCCAGCAGCCAAGATTCGGGACAGGAGGCCACCGGGGAGCTGTTTTTT.